This T cell receptor beta chain was retrieved from a study of T cells in localized non-small cell lung cancer. The V and J ends lost 2 bases and 4 bases, in that order; junction bases with no gene match: 7. This CDR3 contains 15 residues. The germline V gene has CDR1 LNHDA and CDR2 SQIVND (reference sequence). Using immunoSEQ multiplex PCR, the repertoire was profiled, and TCRdb retains in-frame clones only, with some absent. This sample has about 24,000 clones; about 90% occur once, and the top ten carry 25% to 30%. Overall study findings and caveats: Out of the top 100 tumor clones, a median approximately 61 were seen in adjacent lung. The study sequenced only one region of the tumor. As a result, intratumor heterogeneity could not be excluded and remains possible.

About this clone: Its antigen is unidentified.

The source of this sequence is a male donor at least 60 years old with stage I squamous cell lung carcinoma. The genes are TRBV19 and TRBJ1-1, with TRBD1 matching over 7 bases. The specimen comprised peripheral blood, sampled before any cancer treatment. The CDR3 spells CASSIKPSGGTEAFF. Written as DNA, the CDR3 is TGTGCCAGTAGTATAAAACCATCAGGGGGCACTGAAGCTTTCTTT. Drawing the rest from reference TRBV19 and TRBJ1-1, the complete variable domain is DGGITQSPKYLFRKEGQNVTLSCEQNLNHDAMYWYRQDPGQGLRLIYYSQIVNDFQKGDIAEGYSVSREKKESFPLTVTSAQKNPTAFYLCASSIKPSGGTEAFFGQGTRLTVV.